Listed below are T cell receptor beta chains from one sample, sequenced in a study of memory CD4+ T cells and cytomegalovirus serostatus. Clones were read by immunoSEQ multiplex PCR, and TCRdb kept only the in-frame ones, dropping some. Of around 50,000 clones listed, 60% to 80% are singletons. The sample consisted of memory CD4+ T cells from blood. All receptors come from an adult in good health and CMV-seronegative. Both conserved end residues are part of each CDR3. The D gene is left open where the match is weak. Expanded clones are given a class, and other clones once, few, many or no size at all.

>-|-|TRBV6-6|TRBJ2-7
CASSYSKTSYEQYF
TGTGCCAGCAGTTACTCAAAGACCTCCTACGAGCAGTACTTC
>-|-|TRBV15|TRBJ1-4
CATSREGLGEKLFF
TGTGCCACCAGCAGAGAGGGGCTTGGAGAAAAACTGTTTTTT
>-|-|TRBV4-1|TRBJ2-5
CASSQGASTEQETQYF
TGCGCCAGCAGCCAAGGAGCGAGTACAGAACAAGAGACCCAGTACTTC
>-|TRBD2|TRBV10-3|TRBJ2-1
CAISEGTSRGEQFF
TGTGCCATCAGTGAGGGGACTAGTCGCGGTGAGCAGTTCTTC
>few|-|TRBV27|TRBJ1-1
CASSFHGLNTEAFF
TGTGCCAGCAGTTTCCACGGACTGAACACTGAAGCTTTCTTT
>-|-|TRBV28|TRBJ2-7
CASSLGQPPYEQYF
TGTGCCAGCAGTTTAGGACAGCCGCCCTACGAGCAGTACTTC
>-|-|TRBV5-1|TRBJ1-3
CASSLGWGSGNTIYF
TGCGCCAGCAGCTTGGGGTGGGGATCTGGAAACACCATATATTTT
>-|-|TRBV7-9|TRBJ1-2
CASNEFAYGYTF
TGTGCCAGCAATGAATTCGCCTATGGCTACACCTTC
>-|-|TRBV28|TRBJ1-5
CASSFPIRVSNQPQHF
TGTGCCAGCAGTTTCCCCATCCGGGTGAGCAATCAGCCCCAGCATTTT
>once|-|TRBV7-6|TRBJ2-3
CASSLRPVQAGTPGDTQYF
TGTGCCAGCAGCTTACGGCCGGTTCAAGCGGGCACCCCTGGAGATACGCAGTATTTT
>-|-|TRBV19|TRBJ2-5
CASSISGQETQYF
TGTGCCAGTAGTATTTCTGGCCAAGAGACCCAGTACTTC
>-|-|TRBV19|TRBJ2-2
CASSGTGELFF
TGTGCCAGTAGTGGGACCGGGGAGCTGTTTTTT
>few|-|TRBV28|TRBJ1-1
CASSLSGNTEAFF
TGTGCCAGCAGTTTATCAGGTAACACTGAAGCTTTCTTT
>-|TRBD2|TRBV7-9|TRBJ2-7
CASSQAREVEEQYF
TGTGCCAGCTCCCAGGCGCGGGAGGTAGAAGAGCAGTACTTC
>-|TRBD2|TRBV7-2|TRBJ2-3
CASSLARTSGSTDTQYF
TGTGCCAGCAGCTTAGCAAGGACTAGCGGGAGCACAGATACGCAGTATTTT
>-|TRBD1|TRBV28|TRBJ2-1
CASSLYRGFEQFF
TGTGCCAGCAGTTTATACAGGGGTTTTGAGCAGTTCTTC
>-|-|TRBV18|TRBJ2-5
CASSPYQETQYF
TGTGCCAGCTCACCGTACCAAGAGACCCAGTACTTC
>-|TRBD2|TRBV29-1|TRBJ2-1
CSVELGLAVRDEQFF
TGCAGCGTTGAATTGGGACTAGCGGTGAGGGATGAGCAGTTCTTC
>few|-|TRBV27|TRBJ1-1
CASSRQTNTEAFF
TGTGCCAGCAGTAGGCAGACGAACACTGAAGCTTTCTTT
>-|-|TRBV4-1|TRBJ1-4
CASSQDPTGLVEKLFF
TGCGCCAGCAGCCAAGATCCAACAGGGCTGGTTGAAAAACTGTTTTTT
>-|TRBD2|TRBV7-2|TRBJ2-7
CASSLNSGRSYEQYF
TGTGCCAGCAGCTTAAATAGCGGGAGAAGCTACGAGCAGTACTTC
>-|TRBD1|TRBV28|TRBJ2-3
CASSLDRGRGDTQYF
TGTGCCAGCAGTTTAGACAGGGGGCGCGGGGATACGCAGTATTTT
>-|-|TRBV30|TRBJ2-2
CAWSGYQVPGELFF
TGTGCCTGGAGTGGATATCAAGTCCCCGGGGAGCTGTTTTTT
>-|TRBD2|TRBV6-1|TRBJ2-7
CASRLAGGSSYEQYF
TGTGCCAGCAGACTAGCGGGAGGGAGCTCCTACGAGCAGTACTTC
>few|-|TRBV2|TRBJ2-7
CASSEWFGRDGGEQYF
TGTGCCAGCAGTGAATGGTTCGGCAGGGACGGTGGCGAGCAGTACTTC
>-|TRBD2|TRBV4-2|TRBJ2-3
CASSQDGAGGTDTQYF
TGTGCCAGCAGCCAAGATGGAGCGGGAGGCACAGATACGCAGTATTTT
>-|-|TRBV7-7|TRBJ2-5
CASSLAANSGLGTQYF
TGTGCTAGCAGCTTAGCGGCGAACTCCGGGTTAGGGACCCAGTACTTC
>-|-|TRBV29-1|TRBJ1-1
CSAGDVSNTEAFF
TGCAGCGCGGGGGACGTCTCGAACACTGAAGCTTTCTTT
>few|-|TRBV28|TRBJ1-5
CASSFRGRLNQPQHF
TGTGCCAGCAGTTTTAGGGGCAGGTTGAATCAGCCCCAGCATTTT
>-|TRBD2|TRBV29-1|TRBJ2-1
CSVQQAGQFF
TGCAGCGTTCAGCAAGCGGGACAGTTCTTC
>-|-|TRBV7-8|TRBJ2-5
CASSLGYQETQYF
TGTGCCAGCAGCTTAGGCTACCAAGAGACCCAGTACTTC
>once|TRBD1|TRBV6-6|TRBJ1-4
CASSYGQGGRNEKLFF
TGTGCCAGCAGTTATGGACAAGGGGGCCGTAATGAAAAACTGTTTTTT
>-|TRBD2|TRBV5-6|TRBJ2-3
CASSFSGRPDTQYF
TGTGCCAGCAGCTTTAGCGGGAGGCCCGATACGCAGTATTTT
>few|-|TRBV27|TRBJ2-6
CASSPTRAGANVLTF
TGTGCCAGCAGTCCCACTCGAGCGGGGGCCAACGTCCTGACTTTC
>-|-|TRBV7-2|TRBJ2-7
CASSGPTTYEQYF
TGTGCCAGCAGCGGGCCTACCACCTACGAGCAGTACTTC
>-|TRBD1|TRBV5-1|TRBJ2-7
CASSINRDRGGGEQYF
TGCGCCAGCAGCATTAACCGGGACAGGGGAGGGGGAGAGCAGTACTTC
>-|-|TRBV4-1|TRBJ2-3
CASSQDHHGLEDTQYF
TGCGCCAGCAGCCAAGATCACCACGGACTGGAGGATACGCAGTATTTT
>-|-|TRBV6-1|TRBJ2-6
CASTVSGANVLTF
TGTGCCAGCACCGTCTCTGGGGCCAACGTCCTGACTTTC
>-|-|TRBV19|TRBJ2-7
CASSSWTTRSYEQYF
TGTGCCAGTAGTAGTTGGACTACGCGATCCTACGAGCAGTACTTC
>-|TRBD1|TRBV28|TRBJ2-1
CASSFFQQGAVQFF
TGTGCCAGCAGCTTTTTCCAACAGGGGGCTGTGCAGTTCTTC
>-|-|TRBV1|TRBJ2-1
CTSSQDQGRNEQFF
TGCACCAGCAGCCAAGATCAGGGGCGGAATGAGCAGTTCTTC
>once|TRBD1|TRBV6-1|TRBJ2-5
CASSEIMGQGAETQYF
TGTGCCAGCAGTGAGATAATGGGACAGGGAGCGGAGACCCAGTACTTC
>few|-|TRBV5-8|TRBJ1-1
CASSLDSSTEAFF
TGTGCCAGCAGCCTGGACAGTTCTACTGAAGCTTTCTTT
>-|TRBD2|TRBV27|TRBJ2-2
CASSSAGGPTFGELFF
TGTGCCAGCAGTTCAGCGGGAGGGCCTACCTTCGGGGAGCTGTTTTTT
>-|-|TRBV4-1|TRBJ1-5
CASSVKGGNQPQHF
TGCGCCAGCAGCGTAAAGGGCGGCAATCAGCCCCAGCATTTT
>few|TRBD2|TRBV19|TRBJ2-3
CASRTSGRRIDTQYF
TGTGCCAGTCGGACTAGCGGGAGACGAATAGATACGCAGTATTTT
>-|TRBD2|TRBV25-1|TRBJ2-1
CASSVGGGNEQFF
TGTGCCAGCAGTGTCGGGGGGGGGAATGAGCAGTTCTTC
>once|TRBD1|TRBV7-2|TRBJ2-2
CASSSKTGGGTGELFF
TGTGCCAGCAGCTCTAAAACAGGGGGCGGCACCGGGGAGCTGTTTTTT
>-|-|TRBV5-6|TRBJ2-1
CASSLGLTVYNEQFF
TGTGCCAGCAGCTTGGGACTAACGGTCTACAATGAGCAGTTCTTC
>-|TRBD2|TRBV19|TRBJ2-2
CASRLGTSGANTGELFF
TGTGCCAGTAGACTCGGGACTAGCGGAGCCAACACCGGGGAGCTGTTTTTT
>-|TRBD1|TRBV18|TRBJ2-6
CASSPQGAGANVLTF
TGTGCCAGCTCACCCCAGGGGGCTGGGGCCAACGTCCTGACTTTC